This TCR beta chain was found in a study of blood T cell repertoires in COVID-19. V gave up 5 bases and J gave up 7 bases, with 15 bases separating them. This CDR3 is built from 13 residues. From germline, CDR1 is SEHNR and CDR2 FQNEAQ (reference sequence). Sequencing was performed with immunoSEQ multiplex PCR; in TCRdb, only in-frame clones are kept and a portion is missing. The table shows a few hundred thousand clones, with 85% to 90% occurring only once. This chain links TRBV7-9 with TRBJ2-7; D perhaps matches TRBD2 (5 bases). The sequenced material came from PBMCs or T cells enriched from blood (not recorded which). The clonotype originates from a woman aged 60 to 75 who had recovered from COVID-19. The CDR3 loop reads CASSGRGPEEQYF. The CDR3 DNA reads TGTGCCAGCAGCGGACGAGGGCCTGAAGAGCAGTACTTC.